This note documents a single T cell receptor beta chain sequence. The sample holds a few counts of this clone. Its antigen is currently not known. The input lacks base qualities; no much larger clone sits a single base away. These data are taken from a study of CD8+ T cells in alopecia areata (dated by TCRdb to between 2018 and 2020). At the level of the whole study: The treated patients took part in an open-label pilot trial in which moderate-to-severe alopecia areata was treated with oral tofacitinib at 5 to 10 mg twice daily. In humans, TCRbeta sequencing was performed on scalp tissue and on sorted CD4+ and CD8+ peripheral blood T cells from healthy controls and from patients with patchy or totalis/universalis alopecia areata. Scalp clonality was compared across normal scalp (n=4), patchy alopecia areata scalp (n=8), and alopecia totalis/universalis scalp (n=8). The RNA source kit depended on sample type: the PAXgene miRNA kit for fixed scalp, the miRNeasy kit for PBMCs, and the RNeasy kit for mouse skin. Disease severity in treated patients was measured with the SALT score, which quantifies the percentage of affected scalp surface area. TCRbeta CDR3 regions were amplified by immunoSEQ multiplex PCR with 35 Vbeta forward and 13 Jbeta reverse primers. Biopsies were taken from tofacitinib-treated patients at baseline and again at 4 and 24 weeks into treatment, and several of those patients also had a later scalp biopsy. In both human patients and the C3H/HeJ mouse model, the study applied high-throughput TCRbeta sequencing to look at T cell clonal expansion in alopecia areata. Tofacitinib was administered for 6 to 18 months, and 6 months of follow-up off drug were then conducted to assess delayed response and recurrence. The paper's findings and limits, for the study overall: During tofacitinib treatment, many expanded lesional clones stuck around in both scalp and blood, and this persistence may partly explain why relapse happens after treatment is stopped. Unlike mouse skin, which is dominated by gammadelta T cells, normal human skin has resident alphabeta T cells that are also sequenced, and this complicates analysis of the scalp TCR repertoire. Because the treated cohort was small and had just a single nonresponder, larger studies are needed to establish links between baseline CD8+ expansion and response. TCR sequences shared between patients were less clear than in mice, possibly partly because of HLA diversity in the patient population. Compared with normal scalp, lesional scalp had higher clonality and more expanded CD8+ clones, particularly in alopecia totalis/universalis, a pattern that suggests antigenic drive. Scalp clonality and the number of expanded CD8+ clones among the top 100 scalp clones were significantly decreased by tofacitinib.

Library preparation used the immunoSEQ multiplex PCR assay. RNA was extracted from all samples and reverse transcribed into cDNA, which served as template for TCR sequencing. First-strand cDNA was synthesized with SuperScript III using a 2:1 mix of oligo-dT and random hexamers. A synthetic immune receptor repertoire was used to measure amplification bias, and any remaining bias was corrected computationally. For the original study's pipeline: Raw reads were preprocessed to remove errors, and CDR3 was defined according to IMGT conventions as the region from the conserved cysteine to phenylalanine. To get clonality, Shannon entropy was normalized by log2 of the number of productive unique TCRs and the result was subtracted from 1. CD4 or CD8 identity of scalp clones was inferred by cross-referencing scalp TCRbeta sequences with sorted blood CD4 and CD8 repertoires. TCRdb took over this immuneACCESS table, retaining in-frame rearrangements with V and J assigned. Such tables are incomplete; in checked studies, under half of the missing clones stem from an unresolved V gene, and the remainder is unexplained. The V and J calls and the clone size are those of that table, but D and trimming were determined from the DNA. The sample includes about 210,000 clones, with 50% to 75% observed a single time. 4.2% of the sample lies in the top ten.

The time point tag for this specimen amounts to: about four weeks on oral tofacitinib. The treatment or condition label, as the study defines it: oral pan-JAK inhibitor, 5-10 mg twice daily. From alopecia areata patients, peripheral blood was collected along with lesional scalp punch biopsies. After PBMCs were isolated by density centrifugation and stained for CD3, CD4 and CD8, a FACSAria was used to sort CD4+ and CD8+ T cells. CDR1 and CDR2 are drawn from the germline V gene (reference sequence): GTSNPN, SVGIG. Including the terminal cysteine and phenylalanine, the CDR3 comprises 14 residues. Only the CDR3 region is kept as DNA, spanning 42 bases read in frame from base 1. V loses 5 bases, J loses 8 bases, and the germline ends lie 21 bases apart.

Source: CD4+ T cells sorted from blood, taken at week 4, from a patient treated with tofacitinib. This sequence uses TRBV30 and TRBJ1-2; the D segment could be TRBD1, given 6 matching bases. The receptor comes from a human donor with alopecia areata. The sequenced DNA: TGTGCCTGGGACTTGCGTCAGGGGATGAAGGGCTACACCTTC. Its amino acids are CAWDLRQGMKGYTF.